A selection of T cell receptor beta chains follows, all from one sample in a study of OX40 agonist ivuxolimab in advanced cancers. This table comes from immunoSEQ multiplex PCR, and its TCRdb copy is limited to in-frame clones, with some not included. The sample has some 130,000 clones; 90% are singletons. The sequencing used CD4+ or CD8+ T cells sorted from blood, collected in a trial of the OX40 agonist ivuxolimab. The receptors come from an adult with an advanced solid tumor such as melanoma, head and neck, liver or kidney cancer. The CDR3 runs from the conserved cysteine through the conserved F or W. The D gene is left open where the match is weak. Expanded clones get a size class; other rows say once, few or many, or leave the size out.

J gene	V gene	D gene	clone size	CDR3 protein	CDR3 DNA
TRBJ1-5	TRBV6-4	TRBD1	NA	CASSAGQGEQPQHF	TGTGCCAGCAGTGCCGGACAGGGCGAACAGCCCCAGCATTTT
TRBJ2-7	TRBV18	NA	NA	CASSPRRDPYEQYF	TGTGCCAGCTCACCAAGGCGGGACCCCTACGAGCAGTACTTC
TRBJ1-4	TRBV9	NA	NA	CASSVGADEKLFF	TGTGCCAGCAGCGTAGGGGCCGACGAAAAACTGTTTTTT
TRBJ2-3	TRBV6-1	TRBD1	NA	CASRGQGATDTQYF	TGTGCCAGCAGGGGGCAGGGGGCAACAGATACGCAGTATTTT
TRBJ2-7	TRBV6-5	TRBD2	NA	CASSYERDVSYEQYF	TGTGCCAGCAGTTATGAGCGGGATGTCTCCTACGAGCAGTACTTC
TRBJ2-5	TRBV5-4	NA	NA	CASSVGRWDQETQYF	TGTGCCAGCAGCGTAGGGCGATGGGATCAAGAGACCCAGTACTTC
TRBJ1-4	TRBV28	TRBD1	NA	CASSPQGASNEKLFF	TGTGCCAGCAGTCCACAGGGGGCATCTAATGAAAAACTGTTTTTT
TRBJ2-7	TRBV11-1	NA	NA	CASSSEGTSSSYEQYF	TGTGCCAGCAGCTCAGAAGGGACGTCGAGCTCCTACGAGCAGTACTTC
TRBJ2-1	TRBV7-8	NA	once	CASSLEGRGNEQFF	TGTGCCAGCAGCCTCGAGGGGCGGGGAAATGAGCAGTTCTTC
TRBJ2-3	TRBV11-3	TRBD2	NA	CASSLTGGGDTQYF	TGTGCCAGCAGCTTAACGGGAGGCGGGGATACGCAGTATTTT
TRBJ1-1	TRBV4-3	NA	NA	CASSPSGAPGEAFF	TGCGCCAGCAGCCCGTCAGGGGCTCCGGGTGAAGCTTTCTTT
TRBJ2-5	TRBV27	TRBD2	NA	CASSFGTSGSRETQYF	TGTGCCAGCAGTTTCGGGACTAGCGGGAGTCGAGAGACCCAGTACTTC
TRBJ2-3	TRBV11-3	NA	NA	CASSLTGDTQYF	TGTGCCAGCAGCTTGACGGGAGATACGCAGTATTTT
TRBJ1-1	TRBV18	TRBD1	NA	CASSPGTGMRTEAFF	TGTGCCAGCTCACCAGGGACAGGGATGAGGACTGAAGCTTTCTTT
TRBJ1-4	TRBV7-9	NA	NA	CASSFSQVQEKLFF	TGTGCCAGCAGCTTCTCACAGGTGCAGGAAAAACTGTTTTTT
TRBJ2-1	TRBV19	TRBD2	NA	CASKPPTSGRNYNEQFF	TGTGCCAGTAAGCCCCCAACTAGCGGGAGGAACTACAATGAGCAGTTCTTC
TRBJ1-2	TRBV7-2	NA	few	CASSSMDQGYYGYTF	TGTGCCAGCAGCTCCATGGATCAGGGCTACTATGGCTACACCTTC
TRBJ2-7	TRBV18	NA	NA	CASSPGRAEQYF	TGTGCCAGCTCACCAGGCAGGGCCGAGCAGTACTTC
TRBJ2-3	TRBV10-2	NA	NA	CASGETDTQYF	TGCGCCAGCGGGGAGACAGATACGCAGTATTTT
TRBJ1-1	TRBV18	NA	NA	CASSPPNGRGHTEAFF	TGTGCCAGCTCACCACCGAATGGGAGAGGGCACACTGAAGCTTTCTTT
TRBJ2-1	TRBV5-4	TRBD1	NA	CASSFRDSYNEQFF	TGTGCCAGCAGCTTCCGGGACAGTTACAATGAGCAGTTCTTC
TRBJ2-2	TRBV7-2	TRBD2	NA	CASSKSGGNTGELFF	TGTGCCAGCAGCAAGTCGGGGGGGAACACCGGGGAGCTGTTTTTT
TRBJ1-1	TRBV14	NA	NA	CASSQPYGRDTEAFF	TGTGCCAGCAGCCAACCGTATGGTCGGGACACTGAAGCTTTCTTT
TRBJ1-2	TRBV6-5	TRBD1	NA	CASSYTGSDRYF	TGTGCCAGCAGTTACACAGGATCGGACAGGTACTTC
TRBJ1-1	TRBV19	NA	NA	CASEMGMSREAFF	TGTGCCAGTGAAATGGGGATGAGCAGGGAAGCTTTCTTT
TRBJ2-7	TRBV2	NA	NA	CASRGDSYEQYF	TGTGCTTCCCGGGGGGACAGCTACGAGCAGTACTTC
TRBJ1-5	TRBV29-1	NA	few	CSVASSNQPQHF	TGCAGCGTTGCATCTAGCAATCAGCCCCAGCATTTT
TRBJ2-1	TRBV27	TRBD2	NA	CASSYLGTSVANEQFF	TGTGCCAGCAGTTATCTGGGGACTAGCGTTGCCAATGAGCAGTTCTTC
TRBJ1-1	TRBV27	NA	NA	CASSQEGGGLNTEAFF	TGTGCCAGCAGTCAAGAGGGGGGGGGCCTGAACACTGAAGCTTTCTTT
TRBJ2-7	TRBV29-1	TRBD2	NA	CSVDGGREGYEQYF	TGCAGCGTTGATGGTGGTCGGGAGGGCTACGAGCAGTACTTC
TRBJ2-1	TRBV10-1	TRBD2	NA	CASSQGTSGSLEQFF	TGCGCCAGCAGCCAAGGGACTAGCGGGTCATTAGAGCAGTTCTTC
TRBJ1-2	TRBV11-1	TRBD1	NA	CASSSRDREDYAGYTF	TGTGCCAGCAGCTCCCGGGACAGGGAAGATTATGCTGGCTACACCTTC
TRBJ1-1	TRBV6-5	NA	NA	CASSPTLNTEAFF	TGTGCCAGCAGTCCCACACTGAACACTGAAGCTTTCTTT
TRBJ2-2	TRBV6-6	NA	NA	CASSGTGGGELFF	TGTGCCAGCAGCGGGACCGGCGGCGGGGAGCTGTTTTTT
TRBJ1-5	TRBV12-5	NA	few	CASGPQSGSGNQPQHF	TGTGCTAGTGGTCCACAGTCGGGGTCGGGCAATCAGCCCCAGCATTTT
TRBJ1-3	TRBV6-6	TRBD1	NA	CASRSQGASGNTIYF	TGTGCCAGCAGAAGCCAGGGGGCGTCTGGAAACACCATATATTTT
TRBJ1-3	TRBV19	NA	NA	CASSTLIGARYGNTIYF	TGTGCCAGTAGTACCTTGATTGGGGCGCGATATGGAAACACCATATATTTT
TRBJ2-7	TRBV19	TRBD1	NA	CASSINRGLYEQYF	TGTGCCAGTAGTATCAACAGGGGTCTTTACGAGCAGTACTTC
TRBJ1-2	TRBV2	TRBD1	NA	CASRLQGESGYTF	TGTGCCAGCAGATTACAGGGGGAATCTGGCTACACCTTC
TRBJ2-7	TRBV28	NA	NA	CASRPDIPGTYEQYF	TGTGCCAGCAGGCCAGATATACCAGGGACGTACGAGCAGTACTTC
TRBJ1-5	TRBV5-1	NA	NA	CASSLAPGGNQPQHF	TGCGCCAGCAGCCTGGCCCCAGGGGGCAATCAGCCCCAGCATTTT
TRBJ2-1	TRBV27	NA	NA	CASSFFAPSGEQFF	TGTGCCAGCAGTTTTTTTGCGCCTAGTGGTGAGCAGTTCTTC
TRBJ2-1	TRBV27	NA	NA	CASMGPGIMLYNEQFF	TGTGCCAGCATGGGACCCGGGATAATGCTCTACAATGAGCAGTTCTTC
TRBJ2-7	TRBV7-8	NA	NA	CASSTPRPGGATYEQYF	TGTGCCAGCAGCACCCCCCGCCCCGGGGGAGCTACCTACGAGCAGTACTTC
TRBJ2-3	TRBV7-9	NA	NA	CASSPYGETDTQYF	TGTGCCAGCAGCCCCTACGGAGAAACAGATACGCAGTATTTT
TRBJ1-3	TRBV28	NA	few	CASSAGSSGNTIYF	TGTGCCAGCAGTGCAGGAAGCTCTGGAAACACCATATATTTT
TRBJ2-2	TRBV5-1	NA	NA	CASSFGATGELFF	TGCGCCAGCAGCTTTGGGGCCACCGGGGAGCTGTTTTTT
TRBJ2-3	TRBV5-4	NA	once	CASSFLASDTQYF	TGTGCCAGCAGCTTCCTGGCCTCAGATACGCAGTATTTT
TRBJ1-3	TRBV19	TRBD1	NA	CASSIDSTRDRAWSGNTIYF	TGTGCCAGTAGTATTGACTCCACCCGGGACAGGGCCTGGTCTGGAAACACCATATATTTT
TRBJ2-7	TRBV5-4	NA	NA	CASSFNLGERSYEQYF	TGTGCCAGCAGCTTCAATTTGGGGGAAAGGTCCTACGAGCAGTACTTC
TRBJ2-5	TRBV28	NA	NA	CASSSGQWTRTQYF	TGTGCCAGCAGTTCCGGACAGTGGACGAGGACCCAGTACTTC
TRBJ1-2	TRBV27	NA	NA	CASSFLSTRGVNYGYTF	TGTGCCAGCAGTTTCTTATCAACACGGGGAGTTAACTATGGCTACACCTTC
TRBJ1-1	TRBV28	NA	NA	CASSTRTTLEAFF	TGTGCCAGCAGTACCAGGACCACCCTAGAAGCTTTCTTT
TRBJ2-7	TRBV9	NA	NA	CASSVEGRHEQYF	TGTGCCAGCAGCGTAGAAGGGCGCCACGAGCAGTACTTC
TRBJ2-7	TRBV5-5	NA	NA	CASSLGQVGVEQYF	TGTGCCAGCAGCTTGGGACAGGTTGGGGTCGAGCAGTACTTC